This T cell receptor beta chain was identified during a study of beta chain features in type 1 diabetes. Study context: On cell yields, gender and age, patients and healthy donors were similar. Broader study findings: Type 1 diabetes patients had moderately but significantly shorter TCRB CDR3s in all four CD4+ subsets.

Of the isolated RNA, all was reverse transcribed, and so the sequenced material was expressed TCRB transcripts. Clones were read by immunoSEQ multiplex PCR, and TCRdb kept only the in-frame ones, dropping some. The sample yields about 150,000 clones, 10% seen once. Trimming shortened V by 2 bases and J by 6 bases, and 11 bases separated the two germline ends. The germline CDR1 and CDR2 sequences are SEHNR and FQNEAQ (reference sequence). The CDR3 runs 14 residues. As regards this clone: Its antigen is not identified.

The rearrangement joins TRBV7-9 to TRBJ2-1; D is perhaps TRBD2 (7 bases). Input material: central memory CD4+ T cells from blood. This sequence was found in a man under 40 with type 1 diabetes. The CDR3 DNA sequence: TGTGCCAGCAGCTTAAGGGGGGGGACCAATGAGCAGTTCTTC. This sequence encodes CASSLRGGTNEQFF.